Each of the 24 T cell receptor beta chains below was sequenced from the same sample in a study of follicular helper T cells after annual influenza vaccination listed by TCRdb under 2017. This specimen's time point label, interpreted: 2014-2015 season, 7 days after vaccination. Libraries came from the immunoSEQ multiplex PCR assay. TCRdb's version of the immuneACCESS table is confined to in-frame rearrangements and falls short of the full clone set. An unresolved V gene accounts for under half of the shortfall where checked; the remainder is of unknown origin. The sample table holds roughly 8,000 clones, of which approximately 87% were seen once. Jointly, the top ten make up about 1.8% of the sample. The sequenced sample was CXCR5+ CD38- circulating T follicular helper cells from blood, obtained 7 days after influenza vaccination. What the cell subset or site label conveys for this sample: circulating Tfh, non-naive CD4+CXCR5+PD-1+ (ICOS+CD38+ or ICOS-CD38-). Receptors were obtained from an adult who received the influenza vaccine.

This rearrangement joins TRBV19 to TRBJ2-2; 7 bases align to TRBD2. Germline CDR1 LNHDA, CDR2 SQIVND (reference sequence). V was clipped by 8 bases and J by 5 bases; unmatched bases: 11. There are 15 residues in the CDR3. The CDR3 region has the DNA TGTGCCAGTGTCGGCGGGGGATTTTCTACCGGGGAGCTGTTTTTT. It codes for CASVGGGFSTGELFF.

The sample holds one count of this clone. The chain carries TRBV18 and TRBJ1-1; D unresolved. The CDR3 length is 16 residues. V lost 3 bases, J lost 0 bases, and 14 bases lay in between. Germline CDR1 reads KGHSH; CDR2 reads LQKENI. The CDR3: CASSPPRESLNTEAFF. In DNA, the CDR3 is TGTGCCAGCTCACCGCCCCGTGAGTCCCTGAACACTGAAGCTTTCTTT.

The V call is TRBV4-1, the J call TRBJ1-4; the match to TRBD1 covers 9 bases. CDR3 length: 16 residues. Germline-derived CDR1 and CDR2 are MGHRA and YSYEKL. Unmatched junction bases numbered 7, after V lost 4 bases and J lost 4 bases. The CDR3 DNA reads TGCGCCAGCAGCCTTAGACAGGGGGAGGGTAATGAAAAACTGTTTTTT. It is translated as CASSLRQGEGNEKLFF.

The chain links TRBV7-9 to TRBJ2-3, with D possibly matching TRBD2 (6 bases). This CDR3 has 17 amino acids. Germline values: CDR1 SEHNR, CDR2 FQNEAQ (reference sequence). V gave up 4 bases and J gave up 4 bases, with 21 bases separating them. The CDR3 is CASSSRTLARVSDTQYF. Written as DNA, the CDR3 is TGTGCCAGCAGCTCCCGGACACTAGCACGGGTCTCAGATACGCAGTATTTT.

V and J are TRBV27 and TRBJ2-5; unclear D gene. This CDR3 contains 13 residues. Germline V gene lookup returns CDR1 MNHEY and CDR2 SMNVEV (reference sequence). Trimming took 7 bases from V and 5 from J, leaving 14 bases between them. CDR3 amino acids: CASNSVVRETQYF. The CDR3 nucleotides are TGTGCCAGCAACTCAGTTGTAAGGGAGACCCAGTACTTC.

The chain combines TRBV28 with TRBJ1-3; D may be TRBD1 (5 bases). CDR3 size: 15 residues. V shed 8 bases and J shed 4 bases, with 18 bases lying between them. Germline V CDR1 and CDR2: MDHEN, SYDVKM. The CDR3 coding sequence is TGTGCCAGCTCCGAGGGGACGGCGGGAGGAAACACCATATATTTT. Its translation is CASSEGTAGGNTIYF.

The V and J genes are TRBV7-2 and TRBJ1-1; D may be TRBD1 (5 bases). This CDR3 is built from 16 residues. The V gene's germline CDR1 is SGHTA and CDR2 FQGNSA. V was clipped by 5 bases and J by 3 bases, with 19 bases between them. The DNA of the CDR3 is TGTGCCAGCAGCGTTCGCCTGTGGGGGACGCACACTGAAGCTTTCTTT. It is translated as CASSVRLWGTHTEAFF.

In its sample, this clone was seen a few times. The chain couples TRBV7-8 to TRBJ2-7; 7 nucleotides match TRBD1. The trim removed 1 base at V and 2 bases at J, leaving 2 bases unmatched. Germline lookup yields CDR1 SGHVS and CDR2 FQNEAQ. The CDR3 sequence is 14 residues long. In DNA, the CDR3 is TGTGCCAGCAGCTTAGTACAGGGGACCTACGAGCAGTACTTC. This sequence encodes CASSLVQGTYEQYF.

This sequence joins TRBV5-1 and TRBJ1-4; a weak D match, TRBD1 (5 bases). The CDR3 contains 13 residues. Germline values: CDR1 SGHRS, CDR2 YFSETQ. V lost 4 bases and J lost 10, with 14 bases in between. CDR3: CASSHGTDRKLFF. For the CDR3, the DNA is TGCGCCAGCAGCCACGGGACGGACCGAAAACTGTTTTTT. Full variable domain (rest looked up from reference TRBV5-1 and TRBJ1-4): KAGVTQTPRYLIKTRGQQVTLSCSPISGHRSVSWYQQTPGQGLQFLFEYFSETQRNKGNFPGRFSGRQFSNSRSEMNVSTLELGDSALYLCASSHGTDRKLFFGSGTQLSVL.

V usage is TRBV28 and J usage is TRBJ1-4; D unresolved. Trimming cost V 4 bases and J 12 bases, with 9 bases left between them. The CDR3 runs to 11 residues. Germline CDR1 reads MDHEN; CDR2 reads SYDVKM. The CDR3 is CASSYGWELFF. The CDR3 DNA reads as TGTGCCAGCAGTTACGGGTGGGAACTGTTTTTT.

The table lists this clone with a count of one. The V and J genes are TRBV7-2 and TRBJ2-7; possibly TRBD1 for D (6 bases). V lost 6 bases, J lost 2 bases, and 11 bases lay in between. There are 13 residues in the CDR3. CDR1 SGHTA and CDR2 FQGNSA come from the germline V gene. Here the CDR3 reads CASSYRDTYEQYF. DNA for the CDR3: TGTGCCAGCAGTTATAGGGACACCTACGAGCAGTACTTC.

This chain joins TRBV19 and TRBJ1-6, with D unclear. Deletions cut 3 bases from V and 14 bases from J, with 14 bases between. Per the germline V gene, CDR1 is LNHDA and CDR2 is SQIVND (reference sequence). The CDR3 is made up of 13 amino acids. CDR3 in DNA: TGTGCCAGTAGTATTGGTGCGGCCTTGACCCTCCACTTT. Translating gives CASSIGAALTLHF.

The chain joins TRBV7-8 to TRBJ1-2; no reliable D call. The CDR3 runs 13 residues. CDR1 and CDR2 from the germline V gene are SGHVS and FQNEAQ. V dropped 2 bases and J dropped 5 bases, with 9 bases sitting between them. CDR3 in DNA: TGTGCCAGCAGCTTAACCCAAGGGTATGGCTACACCTTC. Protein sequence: CASSLTQGYGYTF.

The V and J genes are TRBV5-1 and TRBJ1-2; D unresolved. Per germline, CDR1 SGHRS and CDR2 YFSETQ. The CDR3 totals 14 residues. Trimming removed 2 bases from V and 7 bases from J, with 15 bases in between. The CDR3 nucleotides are TGCGCCAGCAGCTTCCTCGAAACGACGAGTGGCTACACCTTC. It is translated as CASSFLETTSGYTF.

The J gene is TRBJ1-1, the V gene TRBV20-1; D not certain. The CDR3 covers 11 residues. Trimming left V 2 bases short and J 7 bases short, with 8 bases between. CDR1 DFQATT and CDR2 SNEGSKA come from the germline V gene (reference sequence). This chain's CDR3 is CSARYQVEAFF. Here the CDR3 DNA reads TGCAGTGCTAGATACCAGGTTGAAGCTTTCTTT.

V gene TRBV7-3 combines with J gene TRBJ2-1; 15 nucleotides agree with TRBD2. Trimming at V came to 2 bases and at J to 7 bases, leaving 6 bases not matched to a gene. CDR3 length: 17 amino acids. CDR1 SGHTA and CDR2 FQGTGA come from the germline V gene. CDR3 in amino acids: CASSLEAGTSGGNEQFF. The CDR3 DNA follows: TGTGCCAGCAGCTTAGAGGCCGGGACTAGCGGGGGGAATGAGCAGTTCTTC.

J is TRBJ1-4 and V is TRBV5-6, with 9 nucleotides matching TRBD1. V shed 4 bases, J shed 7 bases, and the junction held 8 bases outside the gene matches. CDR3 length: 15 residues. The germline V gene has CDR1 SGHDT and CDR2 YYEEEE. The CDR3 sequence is CASSGGQGGIEKLFF. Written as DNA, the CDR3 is TGTGCCAGCAGCGGGGGACAGGGAGGGATTGAAAAACTGTTTTTT.

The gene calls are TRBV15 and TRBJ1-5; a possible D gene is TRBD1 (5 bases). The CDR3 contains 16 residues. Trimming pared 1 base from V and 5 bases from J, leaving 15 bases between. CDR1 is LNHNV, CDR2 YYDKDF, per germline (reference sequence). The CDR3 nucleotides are TGTGCCACCAGCAGAGCGGGAGGGGAAGGAGATCAGCCCCAGCATTTT. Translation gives CATSRAGGEGDQPQHF.

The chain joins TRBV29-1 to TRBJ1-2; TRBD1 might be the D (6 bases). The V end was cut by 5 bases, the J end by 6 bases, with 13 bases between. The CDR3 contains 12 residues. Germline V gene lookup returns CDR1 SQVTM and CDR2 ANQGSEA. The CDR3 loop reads CSVSSGANGYTF. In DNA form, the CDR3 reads TGCAGCGTTTCGTCGGGGGCCAATGGCTACACCTTC. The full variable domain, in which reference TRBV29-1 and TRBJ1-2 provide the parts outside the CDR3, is SAVISQKPSRDICQRGTSLTIQCQVDSQVTMMFWYRQQPGQSLTLIATANQGSEATYESGFVIDKFPISRPNLTFSTLTVSNMSPEDSSIYLCSVSSGANGYTFGSGTRLTVV.

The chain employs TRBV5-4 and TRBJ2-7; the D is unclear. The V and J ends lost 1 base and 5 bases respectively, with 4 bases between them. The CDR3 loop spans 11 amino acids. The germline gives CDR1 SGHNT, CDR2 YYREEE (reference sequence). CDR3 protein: CASSLSDEQYF. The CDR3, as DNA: TGTGCCAGCAGCTTGTCCGACGAGCAGTACTTC.

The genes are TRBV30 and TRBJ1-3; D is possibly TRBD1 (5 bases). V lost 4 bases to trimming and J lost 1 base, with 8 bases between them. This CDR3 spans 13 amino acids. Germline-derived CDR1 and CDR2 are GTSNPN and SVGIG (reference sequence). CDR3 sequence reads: CAWTTGSGNTIYF. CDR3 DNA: TGTGCCTGGACTACAGGATCTGGAAACACCATATATTTT.

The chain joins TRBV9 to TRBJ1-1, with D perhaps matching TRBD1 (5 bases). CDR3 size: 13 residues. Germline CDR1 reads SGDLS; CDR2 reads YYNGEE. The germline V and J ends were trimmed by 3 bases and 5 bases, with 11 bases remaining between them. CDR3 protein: CASSGEGLTEAFF. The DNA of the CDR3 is TGTGCCAGCAGCGGAGAGGGGCTAACTGAAGCTTTCTTT.

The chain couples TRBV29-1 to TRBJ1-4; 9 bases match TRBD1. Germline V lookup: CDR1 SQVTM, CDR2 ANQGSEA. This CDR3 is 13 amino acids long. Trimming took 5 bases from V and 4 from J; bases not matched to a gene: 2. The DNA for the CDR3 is TGCAGCGTTCTGACAGGGGGTAATGAAAAACTGTTTTTT. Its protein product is CSVLTGGNEKLFF.

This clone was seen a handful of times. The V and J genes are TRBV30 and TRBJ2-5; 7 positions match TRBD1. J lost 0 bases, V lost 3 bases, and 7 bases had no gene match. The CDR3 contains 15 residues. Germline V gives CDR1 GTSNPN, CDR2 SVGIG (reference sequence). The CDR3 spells CAWRPGQTYQETQYF. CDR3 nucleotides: TGTGCCTGGAGGCCGGGACAGACGTACCAAGAGACCCAGTACTTC.